Shown below are 32 T cell receptor beta chains from a single sample sequenced in a study of T cells after yellow fever vaccination. A single record per CDR3 protein comes from TCRdb applying MiXCR to the 5' RACE reads. The table includes 300,000 to 400,000 distinct CDR3 sequences, around 6.4% detected once. Sequences were derived from PBMCs, sampled 5 days after the yellow fever booster vaccination. All receptors derive from a man younger than 45 who received the YFV17D yellow fever vaccine.

This clonotype was counted a few times. This sequence joins TRBV29-1 and TRBJ2-1; D ambiguous. Germline V gene data show CDR1 as SQVTM and CDR2 as ANQGSEA. CDR3 length equals 14 residues. Trimming took off 6 bases at V and 2 bases at J, with 14 bases between the two ends. CDR3 coding DNA: TGCAGCGTGGCCCCTAGGATCACCTACAATGAGCAGTTCTTC. It is translated as CSVAPRITYNEQFF.

The chain links TRBV12-3 or TRBV12-4 to TRBJ1-1; TRBD1 aligns across 8 bases. This CDR3 has 16 residues. V lost 2 bases and J lost 0; bases outside the gene matches: 5. The chain's CDR3 is CASSLTGGLLNTEAFF. Here the CDR3 DNA reads TGTGCCAGCAGTTTAACAGGGGGGTTGCTGAACACTGAAGCTTTCTTT.

This clonotype was recorded at least ten times. The chain employs TRBV9 and TRBJ2-2; TRBD1 matches at 8 bases. Per the germline V gene, CDR1 is SGDLS and CDR2 is YYNGEE. V gave up 2 bases and J gave up 7 bases; unmatched junction bases: 4. This CDR3 is built from 14 residues. In DNA form, the CDR3 reads TGTGCCAGCAGCGTCGGACAGGGAGGCGGGGAGCTGTTTTTT. Its protein product is CASSVGQGGGELFF.

This clonotype was counted many times. This chain uses TRBV7-2 with TRBJ1-3; D is perhaps TRBD1 (6 bases). CDR3 size: 14 residues. Per the germline V gene, CDR1 is SGHTA and CDR2 is FQGNSA. Trimming removed 1 base from V and 5 bases from J, with 9 bases in between. The CDR3 nucleotides are TGTGCCAGCAGCTTAGACAGGGCAAGAAACACCATATATTTT. Translation gives CASSLDRARNTIYF.

The table lists this clonotype with many counts. The V and J genes are TRBV4-2 and TRBJ1-1; tentative D call: TRBD1 (5 bases). Looked up from germline, CDR1 is LGHNA and CDR2 is YNFKEQ. CDR3 length equals 14 residues. Deletions cut 1 base from V and 3 bases from J, with 9 bases between. This CDR3 reads CASSQAGGYTEAFF. CDR3 in DNA: TGTGCCAGCAGCCAAGCGGGGGGGTACACTGAAGCTTTCTTT.

This clonotype was counted a few times. The rearrangement links TRBV6-5 to TRBJ2-7; possibly TRBD2 for D (6 bases). The CDR3 extends over 16 amino acids. Per the germline V gene, CDR1 is MNHEY and CDR2 is SVGAGI. Trimming removed 0 bases at V and 0 bases at J, with 12 bases between. CDR3 nucleotide sequence: TGTGCCAGCAGTTACTCGGGGGGTCGGAGCTCCTACGAGCAGTACTTC. The encoded protein is CASSYSGGRSSYEQYF.

This clonotype was found many times. V is TRBV5-1 and J is TRBJ2-1; possibly TRBD2 for D (6 bases). CDR3 length: 14 residues. The germline V gene has CDR1 SGHRS and CDR2 YFSETQ. V was clipped by 1 base and J by 4 bases, with 9 bases between them. In DNA, the CDR3 is TGCGCCAGCAGCTTGAGAGGGACTTACAATGAGCAGTTCTTC. This sequence encodes CASSLRGTYNEQFF.

This clonotype was observed at least ten times. This sequence joins TRBV10-1 and TRBJ2-3, with 14 positions matching TRBD2. The V gene's germline CDR1 is WNHNN and CDR2 SYGVQD (reference sequence). V shed 6 bases and J 8 bases; nucleotides not matched to a gene: 4. The CDR3 contains 14 residues. CDR3 protein: CASSGLAGGGTQYF. The CDR3 nucleotides read TGCGCCAGCAGCGGACTAGCGGGAGGTGGTACGCAGTATTTT.

The chain has TRBV11-2 and TRBJ2-1; D remains unclear. Germline CDR1 SGHAT, CDR2 FQNNGV. The CDR3 runs to 13 residues. V was cut by 0 bases and J by 15 bases, with 15 bases left in between. The CDR3 bases are TGTGCCAGCAGCTTAGAGTTGGTCTTGGTCCCGTTCTTC. This encodes CASSLELVLVPFF.

This clonotype showed up many times. V usage is TRBV12-3 or TRBV12-4 and J usage is TRBJ2-5, with 8 positions matching TRBD1. Unmatched junction bases numbered 4, after V lost 6 bases and J lost 4 bases. This CDR3 contains 13 residues. CDR3 loop: CASRDRGGETQYF. The CDR3 DNA reads as TGTGCCAGCAGAGACAGGGGAGGAGAGACCCAGTACTTC.

This clonotype was picked up many times. The genes are TRBV6-5 and TRBJ2-5; 8 bases agree with TRBD2. Per the germline V gene, CDR1 is MNHEY and CDR2 is SVGAGI. V lost 2 bases and J lost 2; bases outside the gene matches: 7. CDR3 size: 16 residues. The CDR3 here is CASSYRREVVQETQYF. DNA of the CDR3: TGTGCCAGCAGTTACCGGCGGGAGGTTGTACAAGAGACCCAGTACTTC.

This chain connects TRBV11-2 to TRBJ2-1; TRBD2 aligns across 9 bases. Trimming took 1 base from V and 2 from J; bases not matched to a gene: 3. This CDR3 is 16 amino acids long. CDR1 and CDR2 from the germline V gene are SGHAT and FQNNGV. This chain's CDR3 is CASSLVTSGTYNEQFF. The CDR3 DNA sequence: TGTGCCAGCAGCTTAGTGACTAGCGGCACCTACAATGAGCAGTTCTTC.

At least ten counts were recorded for this clonotype. The chain combines TRBV18 with TRBJ2-1, with D possibly being TRBD1 (5 bases). This CDR3 is 13 amino acids long. Germline V lookup: CDR1 KGHSH, CDR2 LQKENI. V was clipped by 2 bases and J by 10 bases, with 12 bases between them. The CDR3 here is CASSPIQESEQFF. The CDR3 bases are TGTGCCAGCTCACCAATACAGGAATCGGAGCAGTTCTTC.

CDR3: CSARGTASTDTQYF. In DNA, the CDR3 is TGCAGTGCTAGAGGGACAGCGAGCACAGATACGCAGTATTTT. The chain carries TRBV20-1 and TRBJ2-3; perhaps TRBD1 as D (6 bases). The CDR3 has 14 residues. Germline lookup yields CDR1 DFQATT and CDR2 SNEGSKA (reference sequence). Deletions cut 1 base from V and 0 bases from J, with 8 bases between.

This clonotype was recorded at least ten times. The chain recombines TRBV15 with TRBJ2-7; perhaps TRBD2 as D (5 bases). CDR1 LNHNV and CDR2 YYDKDF come from the germline V gene (reference sequence). The CDR3 is made up of 14 amino acids. V was pared by 3 bases and J by 3 bases, with 12 bases between. The CDR3 DNA reads TGTGCCACCAGCAGCCGGGCCGGGAACTACGAGCAGTACTTC. It codes for CATSSRAGNYEQYF.

The chain uses TRBV14 and TRBJ2-7, with 9 bases lining up with TRBD1. V shed 1 base and J 1 base; nucleotides not matched to a gene: 11. The CDR3 totals 18 residues. Germline CDR1 is SGHDN and CDR2 is FVKESK. CDR3 nucleotides: TGTGCCAGCAGCCAAGTTCCGGGGACAGGGCTTGGTTCCTACGAGCAGTACTTC. Encoded protein: CASSQVPGTGLGSYEQYF.

A note on this clonotype: A much larger clone is a single base away; this may be a read error. The chain is built from TRBV20-1 and TRBJ2-1; D call uncertain. The V gene's germline CDR1 is DFQATT and CDR2 SNEGSKA (reference sequence). The V gene lost 3 bases and the J gene lost 5 bases, with 11 bases spanning the gap. This CDR3 contains 13 residues. CDR3 bases: TGCAGTGCTAGGATAGGGTCCCACAATGAGCAGTTCTTC. Translated, it gives CSARIGSHNEQFF.

This clonotype was seen at least ten times. The chain carries TRBV5-1 and TRBJ1-6; D remains ambiguous. V shed 0 bases and J shed 10 bases, with 11 bases lying between them. Germline V gives CDR1 SGHRS, CDR2 YFSETQ. There are 14 residues in the CDR3. DNA for the CDR3: TGCGCCAGCAGCTTGGATGTTTGGGAATCACCCCTCCACTTT. The encoded protein is CASSLDVWESPLHF.

This clonotype was counted at least ten times. The chain carries TRBV7-2 and TRBJ1-6; D is possibly TRBD1 (5 bases). The germline gives CDR1 SGHTA, CDR2 FQGNSA. The CDR3 is 13 amino acids. The CDR3 nucleotides read TGTGCTACGCAGGGCTCCTATAATTCACCCCTCCACTTT. This gives the protein CATQGSYNSPLHF.

This clonotype has a handful of counts. The germline gene is not matched at one end of the junction; a read error may be the cause. This chain links TRBV20-1 with TRBJ2-4; 7 bases align to TRBD2. The CDR3 has 11 amino acids. The germline V gene encodes CDR1 DFQATT and CDR2 SNEGSKA (reference sequence). The CDR3 DNA follows: TGCAGTGCTAGAGATGGGAGGGAGGAACACTTC. Its protein product is CSARDGREEHF.

This chain uses TRBV7-8 with TRBJ2-5; D uncertain. V lost 1 base and J lost 1, with 13 bases in between. This CDR3 contains 16 residues. Germline-derived CDR1 and CDR2 are SGHVS and FQNEAQ. This CDR3 reads CASSLVSGLIQETQYF. In DNA form, the CDR3 reads TGTGCCAGCAGCTTAGTGTCCGGGCTGATCCAAGAGACCCAGTACTTC. Together with reference TRBV7-8 and TRBJ2-5, the CDR3 gives the full variable domain: GAGVSQSPRYKVAKRGQDVALRCDPISGHVSLFWYQQALGQGPEFLTYFQNEAQLDKSGLPSDRFFAERPEGSVSTLKIQRTQQEDSAVYLCASSLVSGLIQETQYFGPGTRLLVL.

This rearrangement joins TRBV11-1 to TRBJ2-1, with TRBD1 identical over 7 bases. The CDR3 contains 15 residues. CDR1 and CDR2 from the germline V gene are SGHAT and FQDESV (reference sequence). The V gene end was trimmed by 4 bases and the J gene end by 4 bases; junction bases not matched to a gene: 7. The CDR3 spells CASSSPGQRYNEQFF. The CDR3, as DNA: TGTGCCAGCAGCTCGCCGGGACAGAGGTACAATGAGCAGTTCTTC.

This clonotype was recorded at least ten times. The chain carries TRBV20-1 and TRBJ2-1, with 9 nucleotides matching TRBD2. The CDR3 sequence is 14 residues long. Germline V gene lookup returns CDR1 DFQATT and CDR2 SNEGSKA (reference sequence). V shed 5 bases and J 0 bases; nucleotides not matched to a gene: 2. In DNA form, the CDR3 reads TGCAGTGCTCGTAGCGGGAGCTCCTACAATGAGCAGTTCTTC. Its translation: CSARSGSSYNEQFF.

This clonotype was recorded at least ten times. This chain connects TRBV5-1 to TRBJ2-7; a weak D match, TRBD1 (6 bases). The CDR3 sequence is 13 residues long. V was shortened by 8 bases and J by 2 bases, with 14 bases between the two germline ends. Germline CDR1 SGHRS, CDR2 YFSETQ. The CDR3 loop reads CASCRDKPYEQYF. CDR3 coding DNA: TGCGCCAGTTGCCGGGACAAGCCCTACGAGCAGTACTTC.

This clonotype appeared many times. This chain joins TRBV28 and TRBJ2-7, with TRBD2 as a possible D gene (5 bases). This CDR3 is built from 11 residues. From germline, CDR1 is MDHEN and CDR2 SYDVKM. V shed 8 bases and J shed 4 bases, with 9 bases lying between them. The CDR3: CASAGEYEQYF. For the CDR3, the DNA is TGTGCCAGCGCCGGGGAGTACGAGCAGTACTTC.

This clonotype has more than one count but fewer than ten. The rearrangement links TRBV12-3 or TRBV12-4 to TRBJ2-6; D uncertain. V lost 1 base, J lost 0 bases, and 4 bases lay in between. The CDR3 totals 15 residues. In DNA form, the CDR3 reads TGTGCCAGCAGTTTAGTAACCTCTGGGGCCAACGTCCTGACTTTC. This codes for CASSLVTSGANVLTF.

This clonotype was seen only a few times. The V and J genes are TRBV4-3 and TRBJ2-7, with 10 bases lining up with TRBD1. The CDR3 covers 15 residues. Unmatched junction bases numbered 2, after V lost 0 bases and J lost 3 bases. Germline-derived CDR1 and CDR2 are LGHNA and YSLEER. In DNA form, the CDR3 reads TGCGCCAGCAGCCAAGACCGGACAGGGGGCTACGAGCAGTACTTC. Its protein product is CASSQDRTGGYEQYF.

This clonotype has just a few counts. The chain links TRBV7-2 to TRBJ1-3; the D is unclear. Per the germline V gene, CDR1 is SGHTA and CDR2 is FQGNSA. CDR3 length: 16 residues. Trimming took 1 base from V and 2 from J, leaving 12 bases between them. As DNA, the CDR3 is TGTGCCAGCAGCTTAGGGCCCGCGAGCACTGGAAACACCATATATTTT. Its translation is CASSLGPASTGNTIYF. The full variable domain, with the rest looked up from reference TRBV7-2 and TRBJ1-3, is GAGVSQSPSNKVTEKGKDVELRCDPISGHTALYWYRQSLGQGLEFLIYFQGNSAPDKSGLPSDRFSAERTGGSVSTLTIQRTQQEDSAVYLCASSLGPASTGNTIYFGEGSWLTVV.

This clonotype was counted at least ten times. The chain combines TRBV11-2 with TRBJ1-1; D is unresolved. V dropped 4 bases and J dropped 3 bases, with 3 bases sitting between them. CDR1 and CDR2 (germline): SGHAT, FQNNGV. This CDR3 has 11 amino acids. In DNA form, the CDR3 reads TGTGCCAGCAGCTACTACACTGAAGCTTTCTTT. It codes for CASSYYTEAFF.

This clonotype has a count of ten or more. The chain carries TRBV25-1 and TRBJ2-3; D gene uncertain. Trimming pared 7 bases from V and 5 bases from J, leaving 10 bases between. This CDR3 has 12 amino acids. Germline V lookup: CDR1 MGHDK, CDR2 SYGVNS. The CDR3 reads CASTTGVDTQYF. Here the CDR3 DNA reads TGTGCCAGCACTACGGGTGTAGATACGCAGTATTTT.

At least ten counts were recorded for this clonotype. The chain recombines TRBV4-2 with TRBJ2-7, with 12 nucleotides matching TRBD2. This CDR3 region has 19 residues. CDR1 is LGHNA and CDR2 is YNFKEQ in the germline V gene. V lost 4 bases, J lost 0 bases, and 13 bases stayed unmatched. The CDR3 DNA reads as TGTGCCAGCAGCCCCTTACTAGCGGGAGGACCACAAAGCTCCTACGAGCAGTACTTC. It encodes CASSPLLAGGPQSSYEQYF.

V and J are TRBV9 and TRBJ1-5, with TRBD1 matching over 11 bases. The CDR3 is 15 amino acids. The trim removed 3 bases at V and 6 bases at J, leaving 5 bases unmatched. The V gene's germline CDR1 is SGDLS and CDR2 YYNGEE. In DNA form, the CDR3 reads TGTGCCAGCAGCGGGACAGGGGGCGGAGGTCAGCCCCAGCATTTT. Translating gives CASSGTGGGGQPQHF.